These 14 T cell receptor beta chains were sequenced from one sample in a study of blood T cell repertoires in COVID-19. Only in-frame clones appear in the TCRdb table, and some are missing; sequencing was by immunoSEQ multiplex PCR. There are under 150,000 clones in the sample; more than 80% occur only once, and over 7.5% lies in the top ten. The sequenced sample was peripheral blood. The receptors stem from a woman between 40 and 55 years old with acute or convalescent COVID-19.

As for this clone: Other DNA sequences of this sample code for an identical CDR3. The chain has TRBV18 and TRBJ1-4; D unclear. V dropped 3 bases and J dropped 5 bases, with 7 bases sitting between them. The length of the CDR3 is 13 residues. Germline V gene sequence: CDR1 KGHSH, CDR2 LQKENI. The CDR3 here is CASSPGQNEKLFF. DNA of the CDR3: TGTGCCAGCTCACCTGGCCAGAATGAAAAACTGTTTTTT.

V gene TRBV9 combines with J gene TRBJ2-7, with 8 bases fitting TRBD1. V lost 3 bases to trimming and J lost 4 bases; unmatched junction nucleotides: 9. Germline CDR1 is SGDLS and CDR2 is YYNGEE. There are 15 residues in the CDR3. CDR3 nucleotides: TGTGCCAGCAGCGAGGGGGGACAGGAGACTTACGAGCAGTACTTC. Its translation is CASSEGGQETYEQYF.

The chain couples TRBV9 to TRBJ1-2, with D possibly being TRBD1 (5 bases). CDR3 length equals 13 residues. V was shortened by 0 bases and J by 4 bases, with 7 bases between the two germline ends. Germline loops: CDR1 SGDLS, CDR2 YYNGEE. The CDR3 DNA reads TGTGCCAGCAGCGTAGACCAGGGCTATGGCTACACCTTC. This gives the protein CASSVDQGYGYTF.

This chain links TRBV5-1 with TRBJ1-4; 7 bases map to TRBD1. The CDR3 length is 15 residues. Germline loops: CDR1 SGHRS, CDR2 YFSETQ. Trimming took 6 bases from V and 5 from J; bases not matched to a gene: 10. The chain's CDR3 is CASTLTTGTNEKLFF. The CDR3 DNA is TGCGCCAGCACCCTTACGACAGGGACGAATGAAAAACTGTTTTTT.

The chain carries TRBV5-5 and TRBJ2-1; perhaps TRBD1 as D (6 bases). CDR3 length: 15 amino acids. The germline CDR1 and CDR2 sequences are SGHKS and YYEKEE (reference sequence). The V gene lost 0 bases and the J gene lost 5 bases, with 12 bases spanning the gap. CDR3 coding DNA: TGTGCCAGCAGCTTGGGGTTGGGGGCAAACAATGAGCAGTTCTTC. Translation gives CASSLGLGANNEQFF.

The V gene is TRBV14, the J gene TRBJ2-7; TRBD2 might be the D (5 bases). The germline V and J ends were trimmed by 4 bases and 1 base, with 23 bases remaining between them. CDR1 SGHDN and CDR2 FVKESK come from the germline V gene. CDR3 length equals 18 residues. CDR3 in DNA: TGTGCCAGCAGCCGCAGGACTGTCCGAGGTTCGCATTCCTACGAGCAGTACTTC. Amino acids: CASSRRTVRGSHSYEQYF.

V usage is TRBV28 and J usage is TRBJ2-3, with D perhaps matching TRBD2 (7 bases). Germline V gives CDR1 MDHEN, CDR2 SYDVKM. Trimming removed 8 bases at V and 1 base at J, with 19 bases between. There are 16 residues in the CDR3. The CDR3 is CASRGDGGHRTDTQYF. For the CDR3, the DNA is TGTGCCAGCCGAGGAGACGGGGGGCACCGCACAGATACGCAGTATTTT.

J is TRBJ2-3 and V is TRBV29-1, with TRBD1 identical over 8 bases. Germline CDR1 and CDR2: SQVTM and ANQGSEA. The CDR3 loop spans 14 amino acids. The V gene end was trimmed by 3 bases and the J gene end by 4 bases; junction bases not matched to a gene: 6. The CDR3 region is CSVDAGGRADTQYF. The CDR3 nucleotides are TGCAGCGTTGATGCAGGGGGCAGGGCAGATACGCAGTATTTT.

This clone is a singleton in its sample. This rearrangement joins TRBV5-6 to TRBJ1-6, with TRBD1 matching over 7 bases. Germline V lookup: CDR1 SGHDT, CDR2 YYEEEE. The CDR3 runs to 16 residues. V lost 3 bases and J lost 7; bases outside the gene matches: 10. The CDR3 DNA follows: TGTGCCAGCAGCTCAGAATTAGACAGGGTGAATTCACCCCTCCACTTT. Translation gives CASSSELDRVNSPLHF.

The rearrangement links TRBV24-1 to TRBJ2-1; 10 bases are shared with TRBD2. This CDR3 is 16 amino acids long. The trim removed 3 bases at V and 10 bases at J, leaving 11 bases unmatched. The V gene's germline CDR1 is KGHDR and CDR2 SFDVKD. The CDR3 region has the DNA TGTGCCACCAGTGATCCCAAAGCGGGGGGGCCCCAGGAGCAGTTCTTC. This codes for CATSDPKAGGPQEQFF.

The chain carries TRBV7-9 and TRBJ2-2, with 7 bases that match TRBD2. This CDR3 is built from 16 residues. The junction had 9 bases not matched to a gene; V was cut back by 5 bases and J by 3 bases. CDR1 and CDR2 from the germline V gene are SEHNR and FQNEAQ (reference sequence). The CDR3 nucleotides read TGTGCCAGCAGCCCCCCTGCGGGAGAGGACACCGGGGAGCTGTTTTTT. Translation gives CASSPPAGEDTGELFF.

The J gene is TRBJ1-1, the V gene TRBV18; no firm D call. The CDR3 loop spans 15 amino acids. Looked up from germline, CDR1 is KGHSH and CDR2 is LQKENI. V lost 1 base to trimming and J lost 0 bases, with 9 bases between them. CDR3 protein: CASSPRELMNTEAFF. CDR3 bases: TGTGCCAGCTCACCACGTGAGCTTATGAACACTGAAGCTTTCTTT. The variable domain in full, with the rest retrieved from reference TRBV18 and TRBJ1-1, is NAGVMQNPRHLVRRRGQEARLRCSPMKGHSHVYWYRQLPEEGLKFMVYLQKENIIDESGMPKERFSAEFPKEGPSILRIQQVVRGDSAAYFCASSPRELMNTEAFFGQGTRLTVV.

This clone appeared a few times. The V gene is TRBV19, the J gene TRBJ1-5, with D perhaps TRBD1 (5 bases). The V end lost 9 bases, the J end lost 6 bases, and 21 bases lay between the germline ends. CDR1 and CDR2 from the germline V gene are LNHDA and SQIVND (reference sequence). The CDR3 totals 15 residues. The CDR3 reads CASHIVWGGGQPQHF. The DNA for the CDR3 is TGTGCCAGCCACATTGTGTGGGGCGGTGGTCAGCCCCAGCATTTT. Using reference TRBV19 and TRBJ1-5 for the parts outside the CDR3, the full variable domain is DGGITQSPKYLFRKEGQNVTLSCEQNLNHDAMYWYRQDPGQGLRLIYYSQIVNDFQKGDIAEGYSVSREKKESFPLTVTSAQKNPTAFYLCASHIVWGGGQPQHFGDGTRLSIL.

V usage is TRBV30 and J usage is TRBJ1-1; maybe TRBD1 (6 bases). The V gene lost 3 bases and the J gene lost 3 bases, with 11 bases spanning the gap. The CDR3 covers 13 residues. CDR1 and CDR2 (germline): GTSNPN, SVGIG (reference sequence). CDR3 sequence (DNA): TGTGCCTGGAGCGGAAGACAGGACACTGAAGCTTTCTTT. Its protein product is CAWSGRQDTEAFF. Complete variable domain (other parts from reference TRBV30 and TRBJ1-1): SQTIHQWPATLVQPVGSPLSLECTVEGTSNPNLYWYRQAAGRGLQLLFYSVGIGQISSEVPQNLSASRPQDRQFILSSKKLLLSDSGFYLCAWSGRQDTEAFFGQGTRLTVV.